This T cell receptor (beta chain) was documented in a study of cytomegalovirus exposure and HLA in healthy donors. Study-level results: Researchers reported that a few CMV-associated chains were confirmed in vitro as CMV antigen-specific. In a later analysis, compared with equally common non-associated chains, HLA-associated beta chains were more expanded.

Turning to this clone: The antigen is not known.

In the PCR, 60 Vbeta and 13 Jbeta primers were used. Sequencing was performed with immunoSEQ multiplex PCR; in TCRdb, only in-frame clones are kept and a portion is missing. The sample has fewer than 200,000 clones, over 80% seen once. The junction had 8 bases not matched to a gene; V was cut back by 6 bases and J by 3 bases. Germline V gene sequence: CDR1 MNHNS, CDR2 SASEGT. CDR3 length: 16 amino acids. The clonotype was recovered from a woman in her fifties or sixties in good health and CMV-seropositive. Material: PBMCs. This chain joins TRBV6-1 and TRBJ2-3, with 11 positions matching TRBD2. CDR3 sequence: CASRENSGGVTDTQYF. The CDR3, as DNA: TGTGCCAGCAGGGAAAATAGCGGGGGGGTTACAGATACGCAGTATTTT.